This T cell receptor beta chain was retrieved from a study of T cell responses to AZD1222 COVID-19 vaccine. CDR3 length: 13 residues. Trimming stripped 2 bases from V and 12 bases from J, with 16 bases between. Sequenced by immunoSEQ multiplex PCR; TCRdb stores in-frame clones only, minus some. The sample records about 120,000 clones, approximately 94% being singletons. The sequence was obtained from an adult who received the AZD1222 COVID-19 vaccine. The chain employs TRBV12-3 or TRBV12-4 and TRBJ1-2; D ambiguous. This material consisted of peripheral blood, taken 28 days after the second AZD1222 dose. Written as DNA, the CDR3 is TGTGCCAGCAGTTTAAAGGCCGGAGGGAATCACACCTTC. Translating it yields CASSLKAGGNHTF.